A single sample is the source of the 20 T cell receptor beta chains below, sequenced in a study of CD8+CD57+ T cells in acquired aplastic anemia (dated by TCRdb to the late 2010s). Expansion of CD8+CD57+ cells had been shown by flow cytometry in the patients chosen for sequencing. The instrument given in TCRdb is Illumina HiSeq 2000. Profiling of TCR beta VDJ combinations and CDR3 sequences used genomic DNA as the template. TCRdb cleaned the public reads at Q25 with fastp, built clones with MiXCR and kept in-frame beta chains. For every CDR3 protein sequence, its rows merge into one entry that carries the most common genes and DNA. The sample yields 200,000 to 250,000 distinct CDR3 sequences; about 62% were counted once. The ten top clones hold roughly 62% of the sample. Sequencing was carried out using sorted CD4+, CD8+, or CD8+CD57+ T cells (not recorded which) from PBMCs. Receptors originate from a human donor with aplastic anemia.

The chain is built from TRBV7-2 and TRBJ1-5; 8 bases agree with TRBD1. Germline V CDR1 and CDR2: SGHTA, FQGNSA. V shed 5 bases and J 1 base; nucleotides not matched to a gene: 4. This CDR3 has 15 amino acids. The chain's CDR3 is CASSPRQGSNQPQHF. The DNA of the CDR3 is TGTGCCAGCAGCCCGAGACAGGGGAGCAATCAGCCCCAGCATTTT.

The chain carries TRBV7-6 and TRBJ2-7; 11 nucleotides line up with TRBD2. The CDR3 has 17 residues. V lost 5 bases, J lost 4 bases, and 13 bases stayed unmatched. The germline CDR1 and CDR2 sequences are SGHVS and FNYEAQ. The CDR3 is CASSLLGGGLADYEQYF. CDR3 nucleotides: TGTGCCAGCAGCCTCCTTGGGGGGGGACTAGCGGATTACGAGCAGTACTTC.

The CDR3 sequence: CAISPGLPNTEAFF. CDR3 sequence (DNA): TGTGCCATCAGTCCCGGACTGCCGAACACTGAAGCTTTCTTT. This chain links TRBV10-3 with TRBJ1-1; D gene unclear. Per germline, CDR1 ENHRY and CDR2 SYGVKD. V lost 5 bases, J lost 1 base, and 11 bases lay in between. The CDR3 runs to 14 residues.

This clonotype was found a few times. The V and J genes are TRBV19 and TRBJ1-2; D is unclear. CDR3 length: 14 amino acids. Trimming took 2 bases from V and 8 from J, leaving 15 bases between them. Germline V gives CDR1 LNHDA, CDR2 SQIVND (reference sequence). The CDR3 protein is CASSIQGGMRGYTF. CDR3 in DNA: TGTGCCAGTAGTATACAAGGAGGTATGAGAGGCTACACCTTC.

This clonotype was found once. The chain links TRBV7-9 to TRBJ2-7, with TRBD1 matching over 9 bases. Losses at the gene ends were 1 base for V and 6 bases for J; bases not matched to a gene: 1. Germline CDR1 is SEHNR and CDR2 is FQNEAQ (reference sequence). The CDR3 is 13 amino acids. CDR3 DNA sequence: TGTGCCAGCAGCTTAGACAGGGGGCCCGAGCAGTACTTC. This gives the protein CASSLDRGPEQYF.

The V and J genes are TRBV10-3 and TRBJ2-1; 13 bases agree with TRBD2. CDR1 ENHRY and CDR2 SYGVKD come from the germline V gene. V trimming: 6 bases; J trimming: 4 bases; junction bases outside the gene matches: 6. The CDR3 extends over 16 amino acids. CDR3 nucleotides: TGTGCCATCAGGCCCGGGACTAGCGGGGCGTACAATGAGCAGTTCTTC. Its protein is CAIRPGTSGAYNEQFF.

There are many counts of this clonotype. The chain has TRBV7-9 and TRBJ1-2; 10 positions match TRBD1. The CDR3 extends over 14 amino acids. Germline CDR1 reads SEHNR; CDR2 reads FQNEAQ (reference sequence). J gave up 8 bases and V 1 base, and 4 bases lay outside the gene matches. The CDR3 sequence is CASSLEGTGVGYTF. Written as DNA, the CDR3 is TGTGCCAGCAGCTTAGAAGGGACAGGGGTCGGCTACACCTTC.

The chain joins TRBV10-3 to TRBJ1-2, with 7 bases fitting TRBD1. The CDR3 has 13 residues. The V segment lost 10 bases and the J segment 2 bases; nucleotides outside the gene matches: 7. Germline lookup yields CDR1 ENHRY and CDR2 SYGVKD. CDR3 in amino acids: CASKGDSNYGYTF. For the CDR3, the DNA is TGTGCCAGCAAAGGGGACAGCAACTATGGCTACACCTTC.

This clonotype was counted at least ten times. This rearrangement joins TRBV5-6 to TRBJ2-7, with TRBD1 matching 10 bases. This CDR3 has 14 residues. V shed 3 bases and J 3 bases; nucleotides not matched to a gene: 3. Looked up from germline, CDR1 is SGHDT and CDR2 is YYEEEE. In DNA, the CDR3 is TGTGCCAGCAGCTGGGGACAGGGGATCTACGAGCAGTACTTC. Translation: CASSWGQGIYEQYF.

V is TRBV10-3 and J is TRBJ2-1; perhaps TRBD2 as D (5 bases). V dropped 4 bases and J dropped 5 bases, with 12 bases sitting between them. The CDR3 spans 14 residues. Looked up from germline, CDR1 is ENHRY and CDR2 is SYGVKD. This chain's CDR3 is CAISVGLADNEQFF. The CDR3, as DNA: TGTGCCATCAGTGTTGGGCTAGCCGACAATGAGCAGTTCTTC.

This chain uses TRBV7-8 with TRBJ2-1; no firm D call. In germline, CDR1 is SGHVS, CDR2 FQNEAQ. V was cut by 2 bases and J by 2 bases, with 4 bases left in between. This CDR3 comprises 13 residues. CDR3 DNA: TGTGCCAGCAGCTTACCCCCCTACAATGAGCAGTTCTTC. Its translation: CASSLPPYNEQFF.

This clonotype has at least ten counts. The chain employs TRBV7-8 and TRBJ2-7, with 8 bases matching TRBD1. CDR3 size: 14 residues. Germline-derived CDR1 and CDR2 are SGHVS and FQNEAQ. V lost 6 bases and J lost 2; bases outside the gene matches: 6. The CDR3 here is CASSGQGVAYEQYF. The CDR3 DNA reads TGTGCCAGCAGTGGACAGGGCGTCGCCTACGAGCAGTACTTC.

This clonotype was counted between two and nine times. The V call is TRBV15, the J call TRBJ1-2; possibly TRBD1 for D (5 bases). CDR1 is LNHNV, CDR2 YYDKDF, per germline (reference sequence). The CDR3 length is 18 residues. Trimming took off 3 bases at V and 2 bases at J, with 22 bases between the two ends. The CDR3 reads CATSSRGLGTDANYGYTF. The CDR3 bases are TGTGCCACCAGCAGTCGGGGGTTAGGGACCGACGCCAACTATGGCTACACCTTC.

This clonotype was detected once. The V and J genes are TRBV9 and TRBJ2-7, with D uncertain. This CDR3 is built from 14 residues. Germline loops: CDR1 SGDLS, CDR2 YYNGEE. V was shortened by 0 bases and J by 2 bases, with 9 bases between the two germline ends. The CDR3 DNA follows: TGTGCCAGCAGCGTAGGCAGGACCACCTACGAGCAGTACTTC. This translates into CASSVGRTTYEQYF. The entire variable domain, with the rest obtained from reference TRBV9 and TRBJ2-7, is as follows: DSGVTQTPKHLITATGQRVTLRCSPRSGDLSVYWYQQSLDQGLQFLIQYYNGEERAKGNILERFSAQQFPDLHSELNLSSLELGDSALYFCASSVGRTTYEQYFGPGTRLTVT.

The chain joins TRBV6-5 to TRBJ1-2; 12 nucleotides line up with TRBD1. CDR1 is MNHEY and CDR2 is SVGAGI in the germline V gene. This CDR3 region has 16 residues. The ends lost 1 base at V and 4 bases at J; junction bases unmatched: 4. In DNA, the CDR3 is TGTGCCAGCAGTTACTTTCAGGGACAGGGGGCCTATGGCTACACCTTC. Translated: CASSYFQGQGAYGYTF.

The V gene is TRBV7-8, the J gene TRBJ1-1; D gene unclear. V gave up 1 base and J gave up 8 bases, with 8 bases separating them. The germline V gene encodes CDR1 SGHVS and CDR2 FQNEAQ. This CDR3 region has 12 residues. The CDR3 loop is CASSLVEGEAFF. The CDR3 nucleotides are TGTGCCAGCAGCTTAGTCGAGGGCGAAGCTTTCTTT.

The rearrangement joins TRBV5-1 to TRBJ2-2; possibly TRBD1 for D (5 bases). Germline loops: CDR1 SGHRS, CDR2 YFSETQ. Trimming cost V 5 bases and J 2 bases, with 10 bases left between them. The CDR3 totals 14 residues. Here the CDR3 DNA reads TGCGCCAGCAGTTCCGGACACAACACCGGGGAGCTGTTTTTT. Protein product: CASSSGHNTGELFF.

The rearrangement joins TRBV10-3 to TRBJ1-1; 7 nucleotides align to TRBD1. V was clipped by 6 bases and J by 0 bases; unmatched bases: 4. This CDR3 region has 14 residues. Germline assignment: CDR1 ENHRY and CDR2 SYGVKD. The CDR3: CAIRGDRLNTEAFF. The CDR3 region has the DNA TGTGCCATCAGGGGGGACAGATTGAACACTGAAGCTTTCTTT.

The V call is TRBV9, the J call TRBJ1-1; D gene uncertain. Trimming took off 4 bases at V and 8 bases at J, with 6 bases between the two ends. CDR1 is SGDLS, CDR2 YYNGEE, per germline. The CDR3 sequence is 10 residues long. CDR3 nucleotide sequence: TGTGCCAGCAGCCCCATGGAAGCTTTCTTT. Translated, it gives CASSPMEAFF.

J is TRBJ2-3 and V is TRBV10-3; TRBD2 matches 7 bases. Germline CDR1 reads ENHRY; CDR2 reads SYGVKD. There are 14 residues in the CDR3. The trim removed 8 bases at V and 7 bases at J, leaving 12 bases unmatched. For the CDR3, the DNA is TGTGCCATCTGGGGGGGGACTCAGACGAATACGCAGTATTTT. Translation gives CAIWGGTQTNTQYF.